Below, 18 T cell receptor beta chains from the same sample are listed, as sequenced in a study of blood T cell repertoires in COVID-19. The table came from immunoSEQ multiplex PCR; TCRdb's copy has only in-frame clones and leaves some out. The table lists around 100,000 clones, about 75% of them singletons. Sequenced material: peripheral blood. The receptors stem from a man older than 75 with acute or convalescent COVID-19.

V is TRBV7-2 and J is TRBJ1-2, with D unclear. Germline-derived CDR1 and CDR2 are SGHTA and FQGNSA. The CDR3 contains 16 residues. V was pared by 3 bases and J by 4 bases, with 18 bases between. CDR3 DNA sequence: TGTGCCAGCAGCTTCGCTCAGAGGGAACTCGGCTATGGCTACACCTTC. This translates into CASSFAQRELGYGYTF.

The rearrangement uses TRBV4-1 and TRBJ2-7, with TRBD2 matching 9 bases. The CDR3 contains 16 residues. After removal of 0 bases from V and 2 bases from J, the junction contained 5 bases not matched to a gene. CDR1 and CDR2 from the germline V gene are MGHRA and YSYEKL. The CDR3: CASSQERTSEPYEQYF. In DNA, the CDR3 is TGCGCCAGCAGCCAAGAACGGACTAGCGAGCCCTACGAGCAGTACTTC.

This clone occurred a few times. The rearrangement links TRBV25-1 to TRBJ2-3, with 7 bases identical to TRBD2. The CDR3 is 15 amino acids. Germline CDR1 reads MGHDK; CDR2 reads SYGVNS. The junction had 3 bases not matched to a gene; V was cut back by 2 bases and J by 1 base. The CDR3 region has the DNA TGTGCCAGCAGTGAAATGAGCGGGGGCACAGATACGCAGTATTTT. The encoded protein is CASSEMSGGTDTQYF.

This clone has just a few counts. J is TRBJ1-5 and V is TRBV11-2; D is possibly TRBD1 (6 bases). Germline V gives CDR1 SGHAT, CDR2 FQNNGV. The CDR3 totals 16 residues. The germline V and J ends were trimmed by 3 bases and 1 base, with 13 bases remaining between them. CDR3 loop: CASSFEDRRSNQPQHF. DNA for the CDR3: TGTGCCAGCAGCTTCGAAGACAGGAGGAGCAATCAGCCCCAGCATTTT.

The V call is TRBV3-1 (or the pseudogene TRBV3-2), the J call TRBJ2-5; 15 nucleotides align to TRBD2. CDR3 size: 18 residues. Germline CDR1 reads LGHDT; CDR2 reads YNNKEL (reference sequence). After removal of 4 bases from V and 1 base from J, the junction contained 7 bases not matched to a gene. CDR3 sequence: CASSLGTSGRFRQETQYF. The CDR3 region has the DNA TGTGCCAGCAGCCTTGGGACTAGCGGGAGGTTCCGCCAAGAGACCCAGTACTTC.

This clone showed up just a few times. J is TRBJ2-5 and V is TRBV19, with 8 bases that match TRBD1. The CDR3 covers 14 residues. V shed 8 bases and J 9 bases; nucleotides not matched to a gene: 14. CDR1 and CDR2 (germline): LNHDA, SQIVND (reference sequence). In DNA form, the CDR3 reads TGTGCCAGTGCCCCCCCGGGGACAGGAATGGCCCAGTACTTC. This sequence encodes CASAPPGTGMAQYF.

This clone has just a few counts. The chain links TRBV21-1 to TRBJ2-5; TRBD2 was called by the table and not checked on the DNA. TRBV21-1 is a known pseudogene. The CDR3 totals 13 residues. CDR3 nucleotide sequence: TGTGCCAGCCACCCGGGGGGCGGGGAGACCCAGTACTTC. This gives the protein CASHPGGGETQYF.

CDR3: CASSVTPGGGAETQYF. As DNA, the CDR3 is TGTGCCAGCAGCGTAACCCCAGGAGGAGGGGCCGAGACCCAGTACTTC. The chain recombines TRBV9 with TRBJ2-5; TRBD2 is a possible D gene (6 bases). The CDR3 is 16 amino acids. Trimming cost V 1 base and J 5 bases, with 18 bases left between them. Germline lookup yields CDR1 SGDLS and CDR2 YYNGEE.

The chain joins TRBV18 to TRBJ2-1, with 8 bases fitting TRBD2. Germline V gene sequence: CDR1 KGHSH, CDR2 LQKENI. The CDR3 spans 15 residues. V trimming: 2 bases; J trimming: 8 bases; junction bases outside the gene matches: 8. For the CDR3, the DNA is TGTGCCAGCTCACCAACCGGGACTAGGGGAGATGAGCAGTTCTTC. As protein: CASSPTGTRGDEQFF.

The gene calls are TRBV28 and TRBJ2-2; TRBD2 matches at 9 bases. The CDR3 has 15 amino acids. The V gene's germline CDR1 is MDHEN and CDR2 SYDVKM. V dropped 10 bases and J dropped 7; count of bases not matched to a gene: 13. The chain's CDR3 is CATMGAGGHVGELFF. In DNA form, the CDR3 reads TGTGCCACCATGGGGGCGGGAGGGCATGTCGGGGAGCTGTTTTTT.

This clone was seen a handful of times. This same CDR3 is encoded by further DNA sequences in the sample. This sequence joins TRBV7-6 and TRBJ2-7; TRBD2 matches at 8 bases. V lost 5 bases to trimming and J lost 3 bases; unmatched junction nucleotides: 3. The germline V gene encodes CDR1 SGHVS and CDR2 FNYEAQ. The CDR3 is 13 amino acids. The CDR3 DNA is TGTGCCAGCAGCCCCACTAGCGGCTACGAGCAGTACTTC. This encodes CASSPTSGYEQYF.

The V and J genes are TRBV2 and TRBJ2-5, with no clear D. The CDR3 has 12 residues. Germline assignment: CDR1 SNHLY and CDR2 FYNNEI. The V and J ends lost 2 bases and 4 bases respectively, with 5 bases between them. In nucleotides, the CDR3 is TGTGCCAGCAGTGAATATGTAGAGACCCAGTACTTC. Its translation: CASSEYVETQYF. The full variable domain, its missing parts supplied by reference TRBV2 and TRBJ2-5, is EPEVTQTPSHQVTQMGQEVILRCVPISNHLYFYWYRQILGQKVEFLVSFYNNEISEKSEIFDDQFSVERPDGSNFTLKIRSTKLEDSAMYFCASSEYVETQYFGPGTRLLVL.

This clone turned up a few times. The chain is built from TRBV13 and TRBJ2-7, with D perhaps TRBD1 (6 bases). Trimming took 6 bases from V and 1 from J, leaving 10 bases between them. Germline V gives CDR1 PRHDT, CDR2 FYEKMQ (reference sequence). This CDR3 contains 13 residues. Here the CDR3 reads CASRGDTSYEQYF. The CDR3 DNA reads as TGTGCCAGCAGAGGGGACACTTCCTACGAGCAGTACTTC. The whole variable domain, filled in from reference TRBV13 and TRBJ2-7, reads AAGVIQSPRHLIKEKRETATLKCYPIPRHDTVYWYQQGPGQDPQFLISFYEKMQSDKGSIPDRFSAQQFSDYHSELNMSSLELGDSALYFCASRGDTSYEQYFGPGTRLTVT.

CDR3 nucleotide sequence: TGTGCCAGCAGCCTATCGGGGTTCACTGAAGCTTTCTTT. As protein: CASSLSGFTEAFF. This sequence joins TRBV14 and TRBJ1-1; D unresolved. The CDR3 length is 13 residues. CDR1 is SGHDN, CDR2 FVKESK, per germline. Trimming took off 4 bases at V and 4 bases at J, with 10 bases between the two ends. The variable domain in full, with the rest retrieved from reference TRBV14 and TRBJ1-1, is EAGVTQFPSHSVIEKGQTVTLRCDPISGHDNLYWYRRVMGKEIKFLLHFVKESKQDESGMPNNRFLAERTGGTYSTLKVQPAELEDSGVYFCASSLSGFTEAFFGQGTRLTVV.

The chain employs TRBV19 and TRBJ2-4; TRBD2 aligns across 8 bases. Trimming took 6 bases from V and 0 from J; bases not matched to a gene: 7. The CDR3 runs 16 residues. Germline assignment: CDR1 LNHDA and CDR2 SQIVND (reference sequence). In nucleotides, the CDR3 is TGTGCCAGTAGGCATCGACTAGCGCTAGCCAAAAACATTCAGTACTTC. Amino acids: CASRHRLALAKNIQYF.

This clone has at least ten counts. The chain is built from TRBV28 and TRBJ2-2; 13 bases are a match to TRBD2. Germline lookup yields CDR1 MDHEN and CDR2 SYDVKM. V lost 6 bases, J lost 1 base, and 5 bases stayed unmatched. The CDR3 length is 17 residues. The CDR3 DNA follows: TGTGCCAGCAGAGCCGGGACTAGCGGGATGAACACCGGGGAGCTGTTTTTT. Translation: CASRAGTSGMNTGELFF.

The genes are TRBV7-9 and TRBJ2-7, with D possibly matching TRBD1 (5 bases). The V gene lost 5 bases and the J gene lost 4 bases, with 6 bases spanning the gap. The CDR3 totals 11 residues. CDR1 is SEHNR, CDR2 FQNEAQ, per germline (reference sequence). The CDR3: CASSPGYEQYF. In nucleotides, the CDR3 is TGTGCCAGCAGCCCAGGGTACGAGCAGTACTTC.

This clone came up once. The rearrangement links TRBV20-1 to TRBJ2-1; D remains unclear. Trimming removed 3 bases at V and 0 bases at J, with 6 bases between. The CDR3 contains 13 residues. Germline lookup yields CDR1 DFQATT and CDR2 SNEGSKA (reference sequence). The CDR3 nucleotides read TGCAGTGCTAGTCCCTTCTCCTACAATGAGCAGTTCTTC. It codes for CSASPFSYNEQFF.